These T cell receptor beta chains were read from a single sample in a study of blood T cell repertoires in COVID-19. Sequencing was performed with immunoSEQ multiplex PCR; in TCRdb, only in-frame clones are kept and a portion is missing. Here the sample spans a few hundred thousand clones, about 87% being singletons. The specimen sequenced was peripheral blood. Source of these receptors: a woman in her thirties with COVID-19, enrolled during active disease. The CDR3 runs from the conserved cysteine through the conserved F or W. Fields, in order: V gene, J gene, D gene, clone size, CDR3 protein, CDR3 DNA. A D gene is named only where the DNA matches it firmly. The listing skips clone size in some rows; elsewhere it reads once, few, many or a size class.

TRBV19,TRBJ2-5,TRBD1,.,CASSIVTGAWETQYF,TGTGCCAGTAGTATAGTAACAGGGGCTTGGGAGACCCAGTACTTC
TRBV2,TRBJ1-1,.,once,CARGTGVAEAFF,TGTGCCAGGGGGACGGGGGTCGCTGAAGCTTTCTTT
TRBV7-3,TRBJ2-5,TRBD2,.,CASSRPGLAGQETQYF,TGTGCCAGCAGCCGCCCGGGACTAGCGGGACAAGAGACCCAGTACTTC
TRBV11-1,TRBJ2-6,.,.,CASSLSVAGANVLTF,TGTGCCAGCAGCTTAAGTGTGGCCGGGGCCAACGTCCTGACTTTC
TRBV5-4,TRBJ1-2,.,.,CASSLDRVYGYTF,TGTGCCAGCAGCTTGGACAGGGTCTATGGCTACACCTTC
TRBV5-1,TRBJ1-4,.,.,CASSAQPDIYEKLFF,TGCGCCAGCAGCGCACAACCCGACATCTATGAAAAACTGTTTTTT
TRBV6-2/TRBV6-3,TRBJ2-1,.,.,CASSYSMGAPDEQFF,TGTGCCAGCAGTTACTCAATGGGAGCACCAGATGAGCAGTTCTTC
TRBV23-1,TRBJ1-1,.,.,CASSQSEKLNTEAFF,TGCGCCAGCAGTCAATCCGAGAAGTTGAACACTGAAGCTTTCTTT
TRBV7-8,TRBJ1-1,.,.,CASSLGHQNTEAFF,TGTGCCAGCAGCTTAGGACACCAGAACACTGAAGCTTTCTTT
TRBV28,TRBJ2-2,.,.,CASSRGPPGAGELFF,TGTGCCAGCAGTAGGGGACCCCCAGGGGCCGGGGAGCTGTTTTTT
TRBV13,TRBJ1-3,TRBD1,.,CASSLGSGSGGGNTIYF,TGTGCCAGCAGCTTAGGATCTGGGTCAGGGGGAGGAAACACCATATATTTT
TRBV24-1,TRBJ2-5,.,.,CATGALREETQYF,TGTGCCACGGGGGCCCTGAGGGAAGAGACCCAGTACTTC
TRBV5-1,TRBJ2-3,TRBD1,.,CASSAGQGGGTQYF,TGCGCCAGCAGCGCGGGACAGGGCGGAGGTACGCAGTATTTT
TRBV27,TRBJ2-1,TRBD2,.,CASSFLAGASEQFF,TGTGCCAGCAGTTTCCTAGCGGGAGCAAGTGAGCAGTTCTTC
TRBV20-1,TRBJ2-5,.,.,CSASEADSNQETQYF,TGCAGTGCTAGTGAAGCGGACAGCAACCAAGAGACCCAGTACTTC
TRBV28,TRBJ2-7,TRBD2,.,CASTVVGGRNEQYF,TGTGCCAGCACCGTGGTGGGAGGGCGAAACGAGCAGTACTTC
TRBV3-1/TRBV3-2,TRBJ2-1,TRBD2,.,CASSRELLADYNEQFF,TGTGCCAGCAGCCGTGAGCTACTAGCGGATTACAATGAGCAGTTCTTC
TRBV7-3,TRBJ2-6,.,.,CASSHTGSGANVLTF,TGTGCCAGCAGCCACACAGGCTCTGGGGCCAACGTCCTGACTTTC
TRBV4-1,TRBJ2-7,TRBD2,.,CASSQPGLGPEQYF,TGCGCCAGCAGCCAGCCGGGACTAGGACCCGAGCAGTACTTC
TRBV6-2/TRBV6-3,TRBJ2-2,TRBD1,.,CASSPTETGATGELFF,TGTGCCAGCAGTCCGACAGAAACAGGGGCCACCGGGGAGCTGTTTTTT
TRBV7-9,TRBJ1-1,.,.,CASSLGGRGRAFF,TGTGCCAGCAGCTTAGGAGGGAGAGGGCGTGCTTTCTTT
TRBV2,TRBJ2-5,TRBD2,.,CASSEESGRETQYF,TGTGCCAGCAGCGAAGAGAGCGGGAGAGAGACCCAGTACTTC
TRBV6-5,TRBJ1-3,.,.,CASSQGSGNTIYF,TGTGCCAGCAGTCAGGGGTCCGGAAACACCATATATTTT
TRBV5-1,TRBJ2-2,TRBD1,.,CASSSGTENTGELFF,TGCGCCAGCAGCTCTGGGACAGAGAACACCGGGGAGCTGTTTTTT
TRBV14,TRBJ2-6,TRBD2,.,CASSFGRGGANVLTF,TGTGCCAGCAGTTTCGGGAGGGGTGGGGCCAACGTCCTGACTTTC
TRBV28,TRBJ1-2,.,.,CASSPRGADYGYTF,TGTGCCAGCAGCCCTAGGGGCGCCGACTATGGCTACACCTTC
TRBV10-3,TRBJ2-7,TRBD1,.,CAISESDRGRYEQYF,TGTGCCATCAGTGAGTCGGACAGGGGACGATACGAGCAGTACTTC
TRBV27,TRBJ1-6,TRBD1,.,CASSRDRGIDNSPLHF,TGTGCCAGCAGCCGGGACAGGGGAATAGATAATTCACCCCTCCACTTT
TRBV2,TRBJ1-5,.,few,CASSAQGLEQPQHF,TGTGCCAGCAGTGCCCAGGGGTTAGAACAGCCCCAGCATTTT
TRBV5-5,TRBJ1-2,.,.,CASSLANYGYTF,TGTGCCAGCAGCTTGGCAAACTATGGCTACACCTTC
TRBV10-3,TRBJ1-6,TRBD1,.,CAISAGDRQSPLHF,TGTGCCATCAGCGCGGGGGACAGGCAATCACCCCTCCACTTT
TRBV11-2,TRBJ2-2,TRBD1,.,CASSLAGQGSTGELFF,TGTGCCAGCAGCTTAGCGGGACAGGGTTCAACCGGGGAGCTGTTTTTT
TRBV15,TRBJ1-6,.,.,CATSRDFSDSPLHF,TGTGCCACCAGCAGAGACTTTTCGGATTCACCCCTCCACTTT
TRBV28,TRBJ2-3,.,.,CASSLPAGWTDTQYF,TGTGCCAGCAGTTTACCGGCGGGGTGGACAGATACGCAGTATTTT
TRBV19,TRBJ2-7,TRBD2,.,CASSIFSGRDYEQYF,TGTGCCAGTAGTATATTTAGCGGGAGGGACTACGAGCAGTACTTC
TRBV2,TRBJ1-1,.,.,CASRAGLPGRYTEAFF,TGTGCCAGCAGAGCGGGACTCCCAGGGAGGTACACTGAAGCTTTCTTT
TRBV30,TRBJ1-1,.,.,CAWSGGARTEAFF,TGTGCCTGGAGCGGAGGGGCGAGGACTGAAGCTTTCTTT
TRBV5-1,TRBJ2-7,.,once,CASSLDIPYEQYF,TGCGCCAGCAGTTTAGACATACCCTACGAGCAGTACTTC
TRBV2,TRBJ2-7,TRBD1,.,CASNKDRAKGYEQYF,TGTGCCAGCAATAAGGACAGGGCTAAGGGCTACGAGCAGTACTTC
TRBV3-1/TRBV3-2,TRBJ2-2,TRBD2,.,CASSLRLAGPLGELFF,TGTGCCAGCAGCCTTCGTCTAGCGGGGCCTCTCGGGGAGCTGTTTTTT
TRBV6-5,TRBJ2-7,.,.,CASSPRTDSYEQYF,TGTGCCAGCAGTCCTAGGACTGATTCCTACGAGCAGTACTTC
TRBV28,TRBJ1-5,.,.,CASTEGNQPQHF,TGTGCCAGCACGGAGGGAAATCAGCCCCAGCATTTT
TRBV27,TRBJ2-7,TRBD2,few,CASRPLAGGYEQYF,TGTGCCAGCAGACCACTAGCGGGAGGATACGAGCAGTACTTC
TRBV14,TRBJ1-3,.,.,CASSIRGTGNTIYF,TGTGCCAGCAGCATAAGGGGAACTGGAAACACCATATATTTT
TRBV27,TRBJ2-7,.,once,CASTLSIGTSYEQYF,TGTGCCAGCACCCTTAGCATCGGGACTTCCTACGAGCAGTACTTC
TRBV27,TRBJ2-5,TRBD2,.,CASSLIGGREETQYF,TGTGCCAGCAGTTTAATTGGCGGGAGGGAAGAGACCCAGTACTTC
TRBV15,TRBJ2-1,TRBD2,.,CATSREGLAGVNEQFF,TGTGCCACCAGCAGAGAGGGGCTAGCGGGAGTCAATGAGCAGTTCTTC
TRBV7-9,TRBJ2-5,TRBD1,.,CASSLDQGRGETQYF,TGTGCCAGCAGCTTAGATCAGGGCAGGGGGGAGACCCAGTACTTC
TRBV6-2/TRBV6-3,TRBJ1-2,.,.,CASSYRLSNYGYTF,TGTGCCAGCAGTTATCGTCTATCTAACTATGGCTACACCTTC
TRBV6-5,TRBJ1-1,TRBD1,.,CASEGQGRVEAFF,TGTGCCAGCGAGGGACAGGGCAGGGTTGAAGCTTTCTTT
TRBV24-1,TRBJ2-7,.,.,CATSEPDSYEQYF,TGTGCCACCAGTGAGCCCGACAGTTACGAGCAGTACTTC
TRBV28,TRBJ1-1,.,once,CASSFIRNGAEAFF,TGTGCCAGCAGTTTTATCAGGAACGGGGCTGAAGCTTTCTTT
TRBV7-3,TRBJ2-1,TRBD1,.,CASSLSRGLDEQFF,TGTGCCAGCAGCTTGTCCAGGGGGCTTGATGAGCAGTTCTTC
TRBV19,TRBJ2-6,.,.,CASSMGTGYTNVLTF,TGTGCCAGTAGTATGGGCACAGGGTATACCAACGTCCTGACTTTC
TRBV6-4,TRBJ1-1,.,few,CASSREAGGEAFF,TGTGCCAGCTCCCGGGAGGCTGGAGGTGAAGCTTTCTTT
TRBV4-3,TRBJ2-1,.,.,CASSQVFGYNEQFF,TGCGCCAGCAGCCAAGTTTTCGGCTACAATGAGCAGTTCTTC
TRBV6-4,TRBJ2-1,.,.,CASRPRDNHNEQFF,TGTGCCAGCAGACCTCGGGACAACCACAATGAGCAGTTCTTC